Reported below is one TCR beta chain. This CDR3 spans 14 amino acids. CDR1 is SEHNR, CDR2 FQNEAQ, per germline (reference sequence). The record originates from a study of monozygotic twins with inflammatory bowel disease. No DNA is given; TCRdb re-called the 5' RACE reads and lists each CDR3 protein once. The repertoire table contains some 330,000 distinct CDR3 sequences. The TCR was taken from a human donor with ulcerative colitis or Crohn's disease, or a healthy co-twin of an affected twin (not recorded which). Sequenced material: blood. This sequence joins TRBV7-9 and TRBJ1-6; TCRdb's D call of TRBD1 is untestable without DNA. This CDR3 is CASSHHGAESPLHF.